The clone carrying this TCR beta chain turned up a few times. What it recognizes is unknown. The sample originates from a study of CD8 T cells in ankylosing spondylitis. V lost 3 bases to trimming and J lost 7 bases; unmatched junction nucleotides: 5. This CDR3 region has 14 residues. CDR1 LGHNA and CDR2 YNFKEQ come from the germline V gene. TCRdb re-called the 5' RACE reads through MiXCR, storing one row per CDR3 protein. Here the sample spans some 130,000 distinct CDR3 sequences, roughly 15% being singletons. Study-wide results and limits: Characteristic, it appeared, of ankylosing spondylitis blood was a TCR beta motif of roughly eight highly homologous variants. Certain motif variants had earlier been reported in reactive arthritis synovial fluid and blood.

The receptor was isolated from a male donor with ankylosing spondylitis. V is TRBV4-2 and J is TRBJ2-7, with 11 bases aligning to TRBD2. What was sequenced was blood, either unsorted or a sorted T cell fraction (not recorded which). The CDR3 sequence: CASSQTSGAEEQYF. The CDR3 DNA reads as TGTGCCAGCAGCCAGACTAGCGGGGCGGAGGAGCAGTACTTC.